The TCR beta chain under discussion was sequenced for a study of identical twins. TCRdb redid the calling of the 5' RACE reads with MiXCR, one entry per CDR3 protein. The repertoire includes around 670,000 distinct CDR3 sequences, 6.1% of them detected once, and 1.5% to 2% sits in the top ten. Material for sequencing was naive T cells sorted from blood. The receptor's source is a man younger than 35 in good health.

For the CDR3, the DNA is TGTGCCAGCAGTTGGTTTCTAGCGCCTCTCCAAGAGACCCAGTACTTC. Its translation: CASSWFLAPLQETQYF. The chain links TRBV6-2 or TRBV6-3 to TRBJ2-5; D might be TRBD2 (6 bases). Germline CDR1 is MNHEY and CDR2 is SVGEGT. The ends were cut back, 4 bases at V and 1 base at J, with 16 bases in the middle. The CDR3 has 16 residues.